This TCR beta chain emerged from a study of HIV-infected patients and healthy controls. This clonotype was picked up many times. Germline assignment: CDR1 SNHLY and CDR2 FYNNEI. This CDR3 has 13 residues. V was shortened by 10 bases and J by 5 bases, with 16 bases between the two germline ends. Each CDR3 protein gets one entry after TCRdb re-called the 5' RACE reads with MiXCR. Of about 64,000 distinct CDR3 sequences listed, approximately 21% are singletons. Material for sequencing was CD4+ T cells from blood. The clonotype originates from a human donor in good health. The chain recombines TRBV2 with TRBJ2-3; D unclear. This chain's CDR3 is CATQPRPRDTQYF. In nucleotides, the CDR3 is TGTGCCACCCAACCCCGGCCGCGAGATACGCAGTATTTT.